This TCR beta chain appears in the sequencing data of a study of long-term antiretroviral therapy in people with HIV. Study-level findings and limits: Versus controls, repertoires in people with HIV had narrower CDR3 length ranges. Pre-ART expanded clones dominated the repertoire at every time point.

The run of the v3.0 immunoSEQ assay was at survey level. Some clones are missing from TCRdb's copy, which holds only in-frame ones; the method was immunoSEQ multiplex PCR. Altogether about 14,000 clones are present, roughly 86% being singletons, with the ten largest covering more than 9%. Two or more post-ART PBMC samples, plus at least one pre-ART sample, were available for each donor. To note about this clone: Its cognate antigen is unknown.

Per germline, CDR1 SGHAT and CDR2 FQDESV (reference sequence). Trimming stripped 2 bases from V and 7 bases from J, with 16 bases between. The CDR3 is 15 residues long. The chain has TRBV11-1 and TRBJ2-3; no definite D call. This sample comprised unsorted PBMCs, obtained 6.2 years after starting antiretroviral therapy. The receptor's source is a middle-aged man with HIV. CDR3 loop: CASSLSRVTSHTQYF. The CDR3 region has the DNA TGTGCCAGCAGCTTATCTCGAGTTACTTCACATACGCAGTATTTT.